This TCR beta chain was recovered during a study of blood T cell repertoires in COVID-19. On the study more broadly: The United States, Italy and Spain supplied acute and convalescent COVID-19 samples.

Germline V gene lookup returns CDR1 MNHEY and CDR2 SVGAGI. The ends were cut back, 6 bases at V and 7 bases at J, with 7 bases in the middle. The CDR3 is 12 amino acids. Per the study methods: Counts of nucleated cells, estimated from reference gene primer amplification, were obtained. The table came from immunoSEQ multiplex PCR; TCRdb's copy has only in-frame clones and leaves some out. The V and J calls and clone size are taken from that table; D and trimming were inferred from the DNA. The sample records over 65,000 clones, 80% to 95% being singletons. The chain couples TRBV6-5 to TRBJ1-6; the D gene is possibly TRBD1 (5 bases). Material: peripheral blood. This receptor was taken from a human donor in a cohort sampled during active COVID-19. CDR3 region: CASRGRNSPLHF. The CDR3 coding sequence is TGTGCCAGCAGGGGGCGGAATTCACCCCTCCACTTT.